Following are 26 T cell receptor beta chains from one sample sequenced in a study of blood T cell repertoires in COVID-19. TCRdb keeps only in-frame clones here, not all; method: immunoSEQ multiplex PCR. The profile covers 150,000 to 200,000 clones, with 84% appearing a single time and about 14% taken by the ten largest. Sequencing was done on a sample of peripheral blood. Receptor source: a woman aged 70-85 years with COVID-19, enrolled during active disease.

This chain joins TRBV6-6 and TRBJ1-5; 10 bases are a match to TRBD1. Germline CDR1 is MNHNY and CDR2 is SVGAGI (reference sequence). After removal of 0 bases from V and 4 bases from J, the junction contained 0 bases not matched to a gene. This CDR3 spans 15 amino acids. CDR3 nucleotide sequence: TGTGCCAGCAGTTACTCGGGACAGGGGAATCAGCCCCAGCATTTT. This encodes CASSYSGQGNQPQHF.

This sequence joins TRBV6-4 and TRBJ2-7; 7 positions match TRBD1. The germline V gene has CDR1 MRHNA and CDR2 SNTAGT. This CDR3 spans 14 amino acids. The J segment lost 2 bases and the V segment lost 4 bases, leaving 5 bases of the junction unmatched. The CDR3, as DNA: TGTGCCAGCAGTGCCCGGGACAGAACCTACGAGCAGTACGTC. Its protein product is CASSARDRTYEQYV.

The chain employs TRBV6-2 or TRBV6-3 and TRBJ1-1; TRBD1 aligns across 7 bases. The CDR3 sequence is 14 residues long. V lost 5 bases and J lost 5; bases outside the gene matches: 8. Germline V CDR1 and CDR2: MNHEY, SVGEGT. CDR3 nucleotides: TGTGCCAGCAGTGATCCCGGGACAGAGACTGAAGCTTTCTTT. Protein product: CASSDPGTETEAFF.

This clone was observed a few times. The V gene is TRBV7-9, the J gene TRBJ1-6; tentatively, D is TRBD1 (6 bases). Germline CDR1 is SEHNR and CDR2 is FQNEAQ (reference sequence). The CDR3 is 12 amino acids. Deletions cut 5 bases from V and 7 bases from J, with 6 bases between. For the CDR3, the DNA is TGTGCCAGCAGCGGACAGAATTCACCCCTCCACTTT. Translated, it gives CASSGQNSPLHF.

This chain uses TRBV29-1 with TRBJ1-2; D gene ambiguous. Trimming left V 3 bases short and J 2 bases short, with 7 bases between. The CDR3 sequence is 12 residues long. The V gene's germline CDR1 is SQVTM and CDR2 ANQGSEA. The CDR3 protein is CSVDESNYGYTF. The CDR3 nucleotides are TGCAGCGTTGACGAGTCGAACTATGGCTACACCTTC.

The J gene is TRBJ2-1, the V gene TRBV27, with TRBD1 as a possible D gene (6 bases). V was trimmed by 7 bases and J by 4 bases, leaving 11 bases between them. The CDR3 runs 13 residues. From germline, CDR1 is MNHEY and CDR2 SMNVEV (reference sequence). The CDR3 sequence: CASTGQTYNEQFF. The CDR3 region has the DNA TGTGCCAGCACAGGACAGACTTACAATGAGCAGTTCTTC.

The DNA of the CDR3 is TGTGCCAGCGGGATTTACGGGAGGGCGTGGGAGCAGTACTTC. As protein: CASGIYGRAWEQYF. The chain employs TRBV3-1 (or the pseudogene TRBV3-2) and TRBJ2-7; 8 nucleotides match TRBD2. The CDR3 runs to 14 residues. V trimming: 8 bases; J trimming: 7 bases; junction bases outside the gene matches: 13. Per germline, CDR1 LGHDT and CDR2 YNNKEL (reference sequence).

The rearrangement uses TRBV11-2 and TRBJ2-1; 9 bases match TRBD2. Trimming at V came to 5 bases and at J to 4 bases, leaving 6 bases not matched to a gene. From germline, CDR1 is SGHAT and CDR2 FQNNGV. There are 15 residues in the CDR3. The CDR3 coding sequence is TGTGCCAGCAGCCGAAATGCGGGGGGGTACAATGAGCAGTTCTTC. Protein sequence: CASSRNAGGYNEQFF.

The rearrangement links TRBV6-5 to TRBJ1-4; D unclear. There are 14 residues in the CDR3. Per the germline V gene, CDR1 is MNHEY and CDR2 is SVGAGI. Trimming left V 6 bases short and J 5 bases short, with 13 bases between. CDR3 region: CASSVRLRNEKLFF. CDR3 nucleotide sequence: TGTGCCAGCAGCGTTAGATTGAGGAATGAAAAACTGTTTTTT.

At least ten counts were recorded for this clone. The genes are TRBV5-1 and TRBJ1-2; TRBD1 is a possible D gene (5 bases). The V end lost 5 bases, the J end lost 9 bases, and 14 bases lay between the germline ends. The CDR3 is 12 residues long. CDR1 and CDR2 (germline): SGHRS, YFSETQ. The CDR3 spells CASSEETASYTF. Written as DNA, the CDR3 is TGCGCCAGCAGTGAGGAGACAGCTAGCTACACCTTC.

The rearrangement joins TRBV19 to TRBJ2-2; tentative D call: TRBD2 (5 bases). Trimming left V 6 bases short and J 5 bases short, with 16 bases between. Germline assignment: CDR1 LNHDA and CDR2 SQIVND (reference sequence). The CDR3 spans 15 residues. As DNA, the CDR3 is TGTGCCAGTAGGCTCCTAGCTTATGGGACCGGGGAGCTGTTTTTT. Protein sequence: CASRLLAYGTGELFF.

The chain employs TRBV30 and TRBJ2-3, with 7 positions matching TRBD1. Germline trimming cut 0 bases from V and 4 bases from J; bases unmatched to any gene: 7. CDR1 and CDR2 (germline): GTSNPN, SVGIG (reference sequence). The CDR3 is made up of 15 amino acids. The CDR3 is CAWSVQGIRADTQYF. In DNA form, the CDR3 reads TGTGCCTGGAGTGTACAGGGGATAAGGGCAGATACGCAGTATTTT. The full variable domain, rest sourced from reference TRBV30 and TRBJ2-3, is SQTIHQWPATLVQPVGSPLSLECTVEGTSNPNLYWYRQAAGRGLQLLFYSVGIGQISSEVPQNLSASRPQDRQFILSSKKLLLSDSGFYLCAWSVQGIRADTQYFGPGTRLTVL.

V and J are TRBV28 and TRBJ1-5; D gene uncertain. CDR3 size: 12 residues. V lost 4 bases and J 7 bases, leaving 8 bases between the germline ends. The germline gives CDR1 MDHEN, CDR2 SYDVKM. CDR3 nucleotide sequence: TGTGCCAGCAGTTGGGAGGCGCAGCCCCAGCATTTT. Its protein product is CASSWEAQPQHF.

This chain uses TRBV28 with TRBJ2-1; D might be TRBD2 (7 bases). With 3 bases removed from V and 4 bases from J, the gap between germline ends came to 19 bases. CDR1 is MDHEN and CDR2 is SYDVKM in the germline V gene. The CDR3 spans 17 residues. The CDR3 nucleotides are TGTGCCAGCAGTTTTGATTTTGGAGGGGGGGGTTACAATGAGCAGTTCTTC. Residues: CASSFDFGGGGYNEQFF.

The chain recombines TRBV30 with TRBJ2-2, with TRBD1 matching 8 bases. The CDR3 is 13 residues long. The germline CDR1 and CDR2 sequences are GTSNPN and SVGIG (reference sequence). The V and J ends lost 5 bases and 2 bases, in that order; junction bases with no gene match: 1. CDR3 loop: CAWGQGNTGELFF. The CDR3 nucleotides are TGTGCCTGGGGACAGGGAAACACCGGGGAGCTGTTTTTT.

The chain has TRBV12-5 and TRBJ2-1, with 9 bases that match TRBD2. After removal of 0 bases from V and 7 bases from J, the junction contained 7 bases not matched to a gene. Germline CDR1 and CDR2: LGHNT and FRNRAP. The CDR3 is 16 amino acids. Here the CDR3 DNA reads TGTGCTAGTGGTTTGGTAGCGAGGACTAGCGAGAATGAGCAGTTCTTC. This encodes CASGLVARTSENEQFF.

The rearrangement uses TRBV29-1 and TRBJ2-1; 9 bases are shared with TRBD1. J gave up 6 bases and V 4 bases, and 7 bases lay outside the gene matches. The germline CDR1 and CDR2 sequences are SQVTM and ANQGSEA. This CDR3 comprises 14 residues. CDR3 amino acids: CSVAVGTGSNEQFF. The CDR3 nucleotides are TGCAGCGTTGCTGTCGGGACAGGGTCCAATGAGCAGTTCTTC.

The chain uses TRBV28 and TRBJ2-7; 9 bases agree with TRBD1. The CDR3 is 14 residues long. V lost 5 bases to trimming and J lost 4 bases; unmatched junction nucleotides: 6. Looked up from germline, CDR1 is MDHEN and CDR2 is SYDVKM. The chain's CDR3 is CASSPGQGTYEQYF. The CDR3 DNA follows: TGTGCCAGCAGTCCAGGACAGGGGACTTACGAGCAGTACTTC.

The V and J genes are TRBV2 and TRBJ2-7, with 7 bases fitting TRBD1. The V segment lost 3 bases and the J segment 0 bases; nucleotides outside the gene matches: 2. This CDR3 is built from 14 residues. CDR1 is SNHLY and CDR2 is FYNNEI in the germline V gene. Here the CDR3 DNA reads TGTGCCAGCAGTGAGGGGGACAGCTCCTACGAGCAGTACGTC. It translates to CASSEGDSSYEQYV.

The chain recombines TRBV30 with TRBJ1-3; 10 nucleotides agree with TRBD1. Germline-derived CDR1 and CDR2 are GTSNPN and SVGIG (reference sequence). Trimming at V came to 6 bases and at J to 4 bases, leaving 6 bases not matched to a gene. The CDR3 runs 14 residues. Written as DNA, the CDR3 is TGTGCCTGTTACGGGACAGGGGTCGGAAACACCATATATTTT. This gives the protein CACYGTGVGNTIYF.

V usage is TRBV10-3 and J usage is TRBJ1-4, with D unresolved. V gave up 0 bases and J gave up 6 bases, with 11 bases separating them. Germline CDR1 ENHRY, CDR2 SYGVKD. This CDR3 region has 15 residues. The CDR3 nucleotides read TGTGCCATCAGTGAGTCAAGAGCCTCGGATGAAAAACTGTTTTTT. This translates into CAISESRASDEKLFF.

This clone was observed a single time. V and J are TRBV28 and TRBJ2-2; 14 positions match TRBD2. The germline CDR1 and CDR2 sequences are MDHEN and SYDVKM. The CDR3 covers 18 residues. The V and J ends lost 5 bases and 5 bases, in that order; junction bases with no gene match: 10. The CDR3 loop is CASSTSGLAGERTGELFF. The CDR3 region has the DNA TGTGCCAGCAGTACCTCGGGACTAGCGGGAGAGCGGACCGGGGAGCTGTTTTTT.

The chain recombines TRBV3-1 (or the pseudogene TRBV3-2) with TRBJ2-7; D possibly corresponds to TRBD1 (5 bases). Trimming removed 4 bases from V and 6 bases from J, with 16 bases in between. The CDR3 runs to 14 residues. Germline CDR1 is LGHDT and CDR2 is YNNKEL (reference sequence). CDR3 in amino acids: CASSRPGQGPEQYF. CDR3 in DNA: TGTGCCAGCAGCCGGCCAGGGCAAGGTCCCGAGCAGTACTTC.

V gene TRBV5-1 combines with J gene TRBJ1-2; D is unclear. The germline V gene encodes CDR1 SGHRS and CDR2 YFSETQ. The CDR3 contains 13 residues. The V end lost 0 bases, the J end lost 1 base, and 4 bases lay between the germline ends. CDR3 residues: CASSLGSNYGYTF. The CDR3 bases are TGCGCCAGCAGCTTGGGCAGTAACTATGGCTACACCTTC.

The J gene is TRBJ2-6, the V gene TRBV11-3; TRBD1 might be the D (6 bases). There are 18 residues in the CDR3. The germline V gene has CDR1 SGHNT and CDR2 YENEEA. Trimming removed 1 base from V and 0 bases from J, with 13 bases in between. The DNA of the CDR3 is TGTGCCAGCAGCTTAGGCAGGGGTGTGTACTCTGGGGCCAACGTCCTGACTTTC. It encodes CASSLGRGVYSGANVLTF. Looking up the rest from reference TRBV11-3 and TRBJ2-6 gives the full variable domain: EAGVVQSPRYKIIEKKQPVAFWCNPISGHNTLYWYLQNLGQGPELLIRYENEEAVDDSQLPKDRFSAERLKGVDSTLKIQPAELGDSAVYLCASSLGRGVYSGANVLTFGAGSRLTVL.

The chain is built from TRBV6-1 and TRBJ1-1; D remains unclear. Trimming removed 2 bases at V and 7 bases at J, with 8 bases between. Per the germline V gene, CDR1 is MNHNS and CDR2 is SASEGT. The CDR3 consists of 12 residues. CDR3 protein: CASSERGLEAFF. The CDR3 DNA reads as TGTGCCAGCAGTGAACGAGGCCTTGAAGCTTTCTTT.